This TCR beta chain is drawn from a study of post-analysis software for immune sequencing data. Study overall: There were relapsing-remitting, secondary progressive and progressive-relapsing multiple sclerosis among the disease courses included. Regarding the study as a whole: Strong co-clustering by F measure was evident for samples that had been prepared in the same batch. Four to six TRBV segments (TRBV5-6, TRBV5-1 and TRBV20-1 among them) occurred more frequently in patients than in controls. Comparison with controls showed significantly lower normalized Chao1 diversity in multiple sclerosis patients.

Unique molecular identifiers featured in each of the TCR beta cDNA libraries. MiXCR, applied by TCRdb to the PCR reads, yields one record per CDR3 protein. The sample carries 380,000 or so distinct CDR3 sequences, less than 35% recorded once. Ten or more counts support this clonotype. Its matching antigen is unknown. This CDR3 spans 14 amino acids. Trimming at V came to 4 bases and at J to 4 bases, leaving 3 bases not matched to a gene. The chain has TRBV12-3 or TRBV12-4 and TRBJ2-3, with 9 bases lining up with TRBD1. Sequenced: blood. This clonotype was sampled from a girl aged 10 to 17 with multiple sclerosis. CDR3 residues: CASSSRQGADTQYF. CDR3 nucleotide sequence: TGTGCCAGCAGTTCGCGACAGGGGGCAGATACGCAGTATTTT.